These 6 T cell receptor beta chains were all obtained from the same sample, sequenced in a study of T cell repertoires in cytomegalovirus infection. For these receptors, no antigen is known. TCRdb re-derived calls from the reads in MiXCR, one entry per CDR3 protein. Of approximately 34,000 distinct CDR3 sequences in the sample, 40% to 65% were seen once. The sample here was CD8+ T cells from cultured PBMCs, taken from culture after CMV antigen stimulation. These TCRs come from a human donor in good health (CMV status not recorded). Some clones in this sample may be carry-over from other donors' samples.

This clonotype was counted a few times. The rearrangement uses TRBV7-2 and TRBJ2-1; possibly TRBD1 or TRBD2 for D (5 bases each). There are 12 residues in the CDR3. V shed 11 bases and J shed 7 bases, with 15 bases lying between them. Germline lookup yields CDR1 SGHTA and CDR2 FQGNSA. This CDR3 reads CASGGVGNEQFF. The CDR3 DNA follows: TGTGCCTCTGGGGGAGTGGGGAATGAGCAGTTCTTC.

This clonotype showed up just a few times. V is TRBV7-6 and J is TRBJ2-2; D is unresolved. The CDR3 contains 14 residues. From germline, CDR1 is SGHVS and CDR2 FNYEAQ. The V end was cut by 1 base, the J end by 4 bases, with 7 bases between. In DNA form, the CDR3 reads TGTGCCAGCAGCTTAGGGGCCTTCACCGGGGAGCTGTTTTTT. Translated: CASSLGAFTGELFF.

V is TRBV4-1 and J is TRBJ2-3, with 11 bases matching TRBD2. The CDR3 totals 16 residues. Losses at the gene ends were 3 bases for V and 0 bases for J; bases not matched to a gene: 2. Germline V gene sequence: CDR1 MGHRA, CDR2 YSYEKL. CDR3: CASSQWTSGSTDTQYF. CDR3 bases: TGCGCCAGCAGCCAGTGGACTAGCGGGAGCACAGATACGCAGTATTTT.

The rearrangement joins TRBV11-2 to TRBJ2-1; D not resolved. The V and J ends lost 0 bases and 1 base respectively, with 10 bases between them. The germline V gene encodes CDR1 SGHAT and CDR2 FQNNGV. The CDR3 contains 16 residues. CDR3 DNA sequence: TGTGCCAGCAGCTTAGATCCCCGGGCATCCTACAATGAGCAGTTCTTC. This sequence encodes CASSLDPRASYNEQFF.

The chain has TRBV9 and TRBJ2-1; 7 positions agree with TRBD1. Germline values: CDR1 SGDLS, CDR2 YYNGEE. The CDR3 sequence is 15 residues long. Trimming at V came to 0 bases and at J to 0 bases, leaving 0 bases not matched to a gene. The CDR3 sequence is CASSVGDSSYNEQFF. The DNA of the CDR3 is TGTGCCAGCAGCGTAGGGGACAGCTCCTACAATGAGCAGTTCTTC.

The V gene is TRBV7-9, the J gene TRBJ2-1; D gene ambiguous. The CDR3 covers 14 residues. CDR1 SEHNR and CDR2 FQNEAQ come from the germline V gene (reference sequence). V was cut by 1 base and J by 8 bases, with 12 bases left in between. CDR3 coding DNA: TGTGCCAGCAGCTTAGTTTTGGGGTGGGATGAGCAGTTCTTC. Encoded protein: CASSLVLGWDEQFF.